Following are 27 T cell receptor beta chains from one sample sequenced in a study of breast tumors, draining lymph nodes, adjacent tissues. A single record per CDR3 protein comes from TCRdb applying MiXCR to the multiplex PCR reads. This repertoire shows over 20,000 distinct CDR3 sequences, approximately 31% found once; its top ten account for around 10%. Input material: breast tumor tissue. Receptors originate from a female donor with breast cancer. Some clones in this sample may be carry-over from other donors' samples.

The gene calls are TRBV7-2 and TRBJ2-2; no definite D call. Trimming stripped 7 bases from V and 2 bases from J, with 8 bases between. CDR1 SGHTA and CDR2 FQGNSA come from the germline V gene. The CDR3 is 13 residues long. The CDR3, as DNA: TGTGCCAGCACCATGAGTAACACCGGGGAGCTGTTTTTT. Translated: CASTMSNTGELFF.

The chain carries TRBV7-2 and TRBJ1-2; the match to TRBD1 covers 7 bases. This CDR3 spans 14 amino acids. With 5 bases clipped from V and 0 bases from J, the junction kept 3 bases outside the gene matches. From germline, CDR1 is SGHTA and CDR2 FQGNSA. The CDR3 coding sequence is TGTGCCAGCAGCGAAGACAGGGCTAACTATGGCTACACCTTC. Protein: CASSEDRANYGYTF.

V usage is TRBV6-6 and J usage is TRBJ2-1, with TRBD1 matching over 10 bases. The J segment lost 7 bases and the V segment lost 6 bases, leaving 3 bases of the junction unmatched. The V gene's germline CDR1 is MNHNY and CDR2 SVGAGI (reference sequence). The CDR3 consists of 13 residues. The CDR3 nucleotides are TGTGCCAGCAGCCAGGACAGGGGGAATGAGCAGTTCTTC. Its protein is CASSQDRGNEQFF.

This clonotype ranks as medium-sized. The CDR3 region has the DNA TGTGCCAGCAGCTCACAGGGGATGACCTACGAGCAGTACTTC. Amino acid sequence: CASSSQGMTYEQYF. The J gene is TRBJ2-7, the V gene TRBV7-8; TRBD1 aligns across 7 bases. V trimming: 4 bases; J trimming: 2 bases; junction bases outside the gene matches: 5. Germline-derived CDR1 and CDR2 are SGHVS and FQNEAQ. The CDR3 covers 14 residues.

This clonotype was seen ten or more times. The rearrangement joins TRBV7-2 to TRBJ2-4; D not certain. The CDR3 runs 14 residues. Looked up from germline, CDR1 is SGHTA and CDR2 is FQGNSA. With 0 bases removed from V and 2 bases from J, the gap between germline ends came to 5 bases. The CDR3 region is CASSLAGSKNIQYF. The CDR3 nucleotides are TGTGCCAGCAGCTTAGCAGGGTCCAAAAACATTCAGTACTTC.

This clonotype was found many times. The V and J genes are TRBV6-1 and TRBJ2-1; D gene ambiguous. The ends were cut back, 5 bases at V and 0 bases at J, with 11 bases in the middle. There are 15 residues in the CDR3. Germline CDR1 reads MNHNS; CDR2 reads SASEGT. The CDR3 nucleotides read TGTGCCAGCAGTCCGATTTACAGCTCCTACAATGAGCAGTTCTTC. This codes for CASSPIYSSYNEQFF.

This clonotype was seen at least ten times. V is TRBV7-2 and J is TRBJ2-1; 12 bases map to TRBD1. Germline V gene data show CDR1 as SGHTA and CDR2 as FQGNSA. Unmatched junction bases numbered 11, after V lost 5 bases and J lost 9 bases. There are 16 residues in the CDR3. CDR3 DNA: TGTGCCAGCAGCAGTACGGGACAGGGGGCGCTGGGTGAGCAGTTCTTC. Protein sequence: CASSSTGQGALGEQFF. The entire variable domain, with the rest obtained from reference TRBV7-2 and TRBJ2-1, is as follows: GAGVSQSPSNKVTEKGKDVELRCDPISGHTALYWYRQSLGQGLEFLIYFQGNSAPDKSGLPSDRFSAERTGGSVSTLTIQRTQQEDSAVYLCASSSTGQGALGEQFFGPGTRLTVL.

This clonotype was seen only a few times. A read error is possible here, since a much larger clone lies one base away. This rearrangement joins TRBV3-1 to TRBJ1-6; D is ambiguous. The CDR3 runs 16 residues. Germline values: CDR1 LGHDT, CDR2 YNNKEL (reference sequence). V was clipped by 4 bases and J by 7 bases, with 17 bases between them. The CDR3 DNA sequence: TGTGCCAGCAGCCTCCTCGGACGGGCTGGGAATTCACCCCTCCACTTT. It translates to CASSLLGRAGNSPLHF.

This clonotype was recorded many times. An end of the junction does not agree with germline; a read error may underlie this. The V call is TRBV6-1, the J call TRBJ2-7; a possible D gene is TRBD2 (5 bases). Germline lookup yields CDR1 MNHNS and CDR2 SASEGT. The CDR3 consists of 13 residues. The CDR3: CASSQADFYEQYF. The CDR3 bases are TGTGCCAGCAGTCAAGCGGACTTTTACGAGCAGTACTTC.

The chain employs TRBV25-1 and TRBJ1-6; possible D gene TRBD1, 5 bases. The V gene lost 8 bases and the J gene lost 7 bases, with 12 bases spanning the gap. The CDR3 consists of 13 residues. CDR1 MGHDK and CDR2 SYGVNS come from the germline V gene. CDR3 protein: CASVGLGNSPLHF. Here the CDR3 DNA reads TGTGCCAGCGTGGGGCTGGGGAATTCACCCCTCCACTTT.

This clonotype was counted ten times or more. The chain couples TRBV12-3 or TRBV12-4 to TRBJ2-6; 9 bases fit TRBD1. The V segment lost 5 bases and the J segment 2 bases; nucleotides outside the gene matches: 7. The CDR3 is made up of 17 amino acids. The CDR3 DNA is TGTGCCAGCAGTCCTGACAGGGGGGAAGCTGGGGCCAACGTCCTGACTTTC. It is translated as CASSPDRGEAGANVLTF.

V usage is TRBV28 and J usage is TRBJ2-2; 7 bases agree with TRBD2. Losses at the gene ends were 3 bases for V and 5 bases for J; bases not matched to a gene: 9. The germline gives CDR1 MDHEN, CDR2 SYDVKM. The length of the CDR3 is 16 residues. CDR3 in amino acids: CASSFLAGEVTGELFF. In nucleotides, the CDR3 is TGTGCCAGCAGTTTCTTGGCGGGAGAGGTGACCGGGGAGCTGTTTTTT.

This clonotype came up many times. The CDR3 region has the DNA TGCAGTGCTAGAGACCCGCGGGTGCTAATTAACAATGAGCAGTTCTTC. Amino acid sequence: CSARDPRVLINNEQFF. The chain is built from TRBV20-1 and TRBJ2-1; D is possibly TRBD2 (5 bases). This CDR3 has 16 residues. V lost 0 bases, J lost 5 bases, and 17 bases lay in between. Germline V gene sequence: CDR1 DFQATT, CDR2 SNEGSKA (reference sequence).

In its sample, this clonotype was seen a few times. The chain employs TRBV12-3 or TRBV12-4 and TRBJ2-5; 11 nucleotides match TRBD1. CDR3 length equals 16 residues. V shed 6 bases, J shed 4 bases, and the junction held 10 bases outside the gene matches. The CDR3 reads CASSRGQGAFRETQYF. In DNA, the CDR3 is TGTGCCAGCAGCAGAGGACAGGGGGCTTTCAGAGAGACCCAGTACTTC.

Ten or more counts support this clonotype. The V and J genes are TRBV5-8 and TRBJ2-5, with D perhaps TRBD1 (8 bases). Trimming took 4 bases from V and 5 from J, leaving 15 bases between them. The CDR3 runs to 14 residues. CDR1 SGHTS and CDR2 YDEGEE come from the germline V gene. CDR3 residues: CASSRGQGGETQYF. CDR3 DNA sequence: TGTGCCAGCAGCCGCGGACAGGGAGGGGAGACCCAGTACTTC.

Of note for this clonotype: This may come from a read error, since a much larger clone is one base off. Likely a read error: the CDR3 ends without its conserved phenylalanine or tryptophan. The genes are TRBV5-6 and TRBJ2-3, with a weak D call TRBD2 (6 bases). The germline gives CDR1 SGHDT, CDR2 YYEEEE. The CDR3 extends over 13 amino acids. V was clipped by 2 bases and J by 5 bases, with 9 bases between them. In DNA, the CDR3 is TGTGCCAGCAGCTTACGGGGGATAGATACGCAGTATTAT. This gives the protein CASSLRGIDTQYY.

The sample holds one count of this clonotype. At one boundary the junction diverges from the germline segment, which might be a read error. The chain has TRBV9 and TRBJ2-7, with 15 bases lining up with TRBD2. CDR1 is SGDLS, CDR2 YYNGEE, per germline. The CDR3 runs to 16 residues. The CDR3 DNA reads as TGTGCCAGCAGCGAGGGACTAGCGGGAGGTATGGACGAGCGGTACTTC. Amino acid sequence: CASSEGLAGGMDERYF.

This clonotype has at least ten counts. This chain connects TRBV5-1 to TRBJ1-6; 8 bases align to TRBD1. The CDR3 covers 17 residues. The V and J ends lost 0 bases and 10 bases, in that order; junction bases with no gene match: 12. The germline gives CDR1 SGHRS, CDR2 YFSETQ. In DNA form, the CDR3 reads TGCGCCAGCAGCTTGGGGGATTCGGACAGGGTTTTGTCACCCCTCCACTTT. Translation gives CASSLGDSDRVLSPLHF.

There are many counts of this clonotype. This CDR3 reads CASTTFDRNGNTIYF. As DNA, the CDR3 is TGTGCCAGCACTACATTCGACAGAAATGGAAACACCATATATTTT. This chain joins TRBV6-1 and TRBJ1-3; D is perhaps TRBD1 (5 bases). The germline V gene encodes CDR1 MNHNS and CDR2 SASEGT. Deletions cut 7 bases from V and 3 bases from J, with 16 bases between. CDR3 size: 15 residues.

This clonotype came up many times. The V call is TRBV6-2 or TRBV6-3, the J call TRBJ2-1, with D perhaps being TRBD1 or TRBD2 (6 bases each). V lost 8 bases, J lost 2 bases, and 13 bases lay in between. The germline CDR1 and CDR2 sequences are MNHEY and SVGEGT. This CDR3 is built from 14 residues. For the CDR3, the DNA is TGTGCCAGCTTAGAGGGGGGTGCCTACAATGAGCAGTTCTTC. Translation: CASLEGGAYNEQFF.

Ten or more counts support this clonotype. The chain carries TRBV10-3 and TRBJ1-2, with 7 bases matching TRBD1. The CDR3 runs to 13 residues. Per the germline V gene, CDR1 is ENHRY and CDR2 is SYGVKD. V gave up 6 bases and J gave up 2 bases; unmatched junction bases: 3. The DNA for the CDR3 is TGTGCCATCAGCACAGGGGAGAACTATGGCTACACCTTC. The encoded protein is CAISTGENYGYTF.

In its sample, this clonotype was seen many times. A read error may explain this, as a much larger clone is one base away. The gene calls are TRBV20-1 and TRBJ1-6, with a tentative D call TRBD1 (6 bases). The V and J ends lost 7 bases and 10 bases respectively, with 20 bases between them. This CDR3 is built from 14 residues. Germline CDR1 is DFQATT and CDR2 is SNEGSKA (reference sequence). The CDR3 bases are TGCAGTGGACAGGACTCAGGGAGGGGATCACCCCTCCACTTT. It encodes CSGQDSGRGSPLHF.

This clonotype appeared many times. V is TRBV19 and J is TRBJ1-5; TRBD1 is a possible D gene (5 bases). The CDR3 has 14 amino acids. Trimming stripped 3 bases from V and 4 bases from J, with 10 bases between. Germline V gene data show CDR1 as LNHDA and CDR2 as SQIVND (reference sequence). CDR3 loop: CASSIWGPNQPQHF. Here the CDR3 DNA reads TGTGCCAGTAGTATTTGGGGCCCAAATCAGCCCCAGCATTTT.

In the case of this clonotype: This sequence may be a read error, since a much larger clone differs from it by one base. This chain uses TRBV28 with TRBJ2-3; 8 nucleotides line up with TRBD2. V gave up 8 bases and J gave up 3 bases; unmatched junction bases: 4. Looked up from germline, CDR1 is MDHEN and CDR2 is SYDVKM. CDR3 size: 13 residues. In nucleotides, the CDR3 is TGTGCCAGCTGCAAGCGGGGGACAGATACGCAGTATTTT. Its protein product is CASCKRGTDTQYF.

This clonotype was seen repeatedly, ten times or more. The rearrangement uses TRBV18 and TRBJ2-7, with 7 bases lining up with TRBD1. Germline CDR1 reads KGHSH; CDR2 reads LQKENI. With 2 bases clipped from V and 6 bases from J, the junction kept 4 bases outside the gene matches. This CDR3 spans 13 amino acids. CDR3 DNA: TGTGCCAGCTCACCAGAAGCAGGGGGCGAGCAGTACTTC. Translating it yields CASSPEAGGEQYF.

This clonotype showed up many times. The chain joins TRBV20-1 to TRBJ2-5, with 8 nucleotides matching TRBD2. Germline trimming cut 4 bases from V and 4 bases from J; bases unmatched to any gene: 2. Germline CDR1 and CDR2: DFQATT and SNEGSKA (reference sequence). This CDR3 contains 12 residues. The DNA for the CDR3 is TGCAGTGCTATCCTAGCGGGAGAGACCCAGTACTTC. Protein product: CSAILAGETQYF.

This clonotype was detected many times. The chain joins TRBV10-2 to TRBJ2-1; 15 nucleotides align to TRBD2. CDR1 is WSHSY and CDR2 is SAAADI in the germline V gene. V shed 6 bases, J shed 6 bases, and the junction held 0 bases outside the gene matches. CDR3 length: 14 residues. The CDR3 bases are TGCGCCAGCAGGGGACTAGCGGGAGGCAATGAGCAGTTCTTC. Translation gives CASRGLAGGNEQFF.